These 20 T cell receptor beta chains were all obtained from the same sample, sequenced in a study of T cell changes during pregnancy in multiple sclerosis. Assay: immunoSEQ multiplex PCR; the TCRdb copy retains only in-frame clones and omits some. The sample includes fewer than 85,000 clones, over 90% of them seen just once. The sequenced sample was peripheral blood, obtained in the second trimester of pregnancy. Every receptor here comes from a female donor with multiple sclerosis, enrolled in a pregnancy study.

The count of this clone is one. The V gene is TRBV7-9, the J gene TRBJ2-7; 9 bases are shared with TRBD2. Germline values: CDR1 SEHNR, CDR2 FQNEAQ (reference sequence). The J segment lost 5 bases and the V segment lost 5 bases, leaving 13 bases of the junction unmatched. This CDR3 contains 16 residues. The DNA for the CDR3 is TGTGCCAGCAGCCCTGGCCGGGGAGCGGGAGGCCACGAGCAGTACTTC. Protein sequence: CASSPGRGAGGHEQYF.

V and J are TRBV19 and TRBJ2-3; D perhaps matches TRBD2 (5 bases). V lost 5 bases and J lost 3, with 12 bases in between. This CDR3 is built from 14 residues. Germline V gene sequence: CDR1 LNHDA, CDR2 SQIVND (reference sequence). This CDR3 is CASSEDLSTDTQYF. In DNA, the CDR3 is TGTGCCAGTAGTGAGGACTTATCAACAGATACGCAGTATTTT.

The rearrangement uses TRBV28 and TRBJ1-2; D possibly corresponds to TRBD1 (5 bases). This CDR3 contains 12 residues. V lost 2 bases, J lost 7 bases, and 8 bases lay in between. From germline, CDR1 is MDHEN and CDR2 SYDVKM. The CDR3 DNA is TGTGCCAGCAGTTTAGTGGGGCTTGGCTACACCTTC. The encoded protein is CASSLVGLGYTF.

The chain is built from TRBV5-1 and TRBJ2-7; D may be TRBD2 (6 bases). Trimming left V 4 bases short and J 7 bases short, with 15 bases between. Germline V CDR1 and CDR2: SGHRS, YFSETQ. The CDR3 has 13 residues. The CDR3 reads CASSPVYGGEQYF. The CDR3 DNA sequence: TGCGCCAGCAGCCCAGTCTACGGAGGGGAGCAGTACTTC.

The rearrangement uses TRBV7-2 and TRBJ1-1; D remains ambiguous. The CDR3 is 15 residues long. With 5 bases removed from V and 0 bases from J, the gap between germline ends came to 13 bases. In germline, CDR1 is SGHTA, CDR2 FQGNSA. The CDR3 region is CASSLRGRMNTEAFF. The CDR3 bases are TGTGCCAGCAGCCTCAGAGGGCGGATGAACACTGAAGCTTTCTTT.

Turning to this clone: The junction departs from the called germline gene at one end, perhaps through a read error. The rearrangement uses TRBV28 and TRBJ2-7; TRBD1 matches 7 bases. The germline V gene encodes CDR1 MDHEN and CDR2 SYDVKM. The CDR3 loop spans 15 amino acids. CDR3 sequence reads: CASSRQGTFSHEQYF. DNA of the CDR3: TGTGCCAGCAGTCGACAGGGAACATTCTCCCACGAGCAGTACTTC.

The chain combines TRBV5-4 with TRBJ2-3; 7 bases align to TRBD2. The V gene end was trimmed by 4 bases and the J gene end by 4 bases; junction bases not matched to a gene: 6. The CDR3 totals 14 residues. Germline V lookup: CDR1 SGHNT, CDR2 YYREEE (reference sequence). The CDR3 DNA follows: TGTGCCAGCAGCCCCCGGACTAGTCCAGATACGCAGTATTTT. Translated, it gives CASSPRTSPDTQYF.

J is TRBJ2-1 and V is TRBV11-3; 8 bases agree with TRBD2. There are 13 residues in the CDR3. From germline, CDR1 is SGHNT and CDR2 YENEEA. The ends lost 8 bases at V and 12 bases at J; junction bases unmatched: 12. CDR3 in amino acids: CASSSERESAQFF. In nucleotides, the CDR3 is TGTGCCAGCTCCTCGGAGCGGGAGTCTGCGCAGTTCTTC. Combining the CDR3 with reference TRBV11-3 and TRBJ2-1 gives the whole variable domain EAGVVQSPRYKIIEKKQPVAFWCNPISGHNTLYWYLQNLGQGPELLIRYENEEAVDDSQLPKDRFSAERLKGVDSTLKIQPAELGDSAVYLCASSSERESAQFFGPGTRLTVL.

This chain links TRBV5-6 with TRBJ2-1; 7 bases are a match to TRBD1. Germline loops: CDR1 SGHDT, CDR2 YYEEEE. This CDR3 has 15 residues. Trimming at V came to 0 bases and at J to 6 bases, leaving 6 bases not matched to a gene. CDR3 residues: CASSLVGGAGNEQFF. In nucleotides, the CDR3 is TGTGCCAGCAGCTTGGTAGGGGGCGCGGGCAATGAGCAGTTCTTC.

This chain links TRBV11-3 with TRBJ2-1, with D possibly being TRBD1 (6 bases). CDR1 and CDR2 from the germline V gene are SGHNT and YENEEA. The CDR3 is made up of 14 amino acids. V lost 2 bases and J 4 bases, leaving 9 bases between the germline ends. The CDR3 DNA sequence: TGTGCCAGCAGCTTACGGGACACATACAATGAGCAGTTCTTC. Translating it yields CASSLRDTYNEQFF.

CDR3 in DNA: TGTGCCAGCGGAGTTTCATTCGAAAGCTACACCTTC. Protein: CASGVSFESYTF. This chain links TRBV27 with TRBJ1-2; D gene unclear. The germline V and J ends were trimmed by 8 bases and 9 bases, with 16 bases remaining between them. The V gene's germline CDR1 is MNHEY and CDR2 SMNVEV (reference sequence). This CDR3 has 12 amino acids.

The CDR3 here is CATGDGVIGELFF. CDR3 nucleotides: TGTGCCACCGGCGACGGGGTCATCGGGGAGCTGTTTTTT. V is TRBV19 and J is TRBJ2-2; possible D gene TRBD2, 5 bases. Germline CDR1 is LNHDA and CDR2 is SQIVND (reference sequence). This CDR3 contains 13 residues. The V end was cut by 10 bases, the J end by 7 bases, with 16 bases between.

This chain joins TRBV2 and TRBJ2-1, with 14 bases identical to TRBD2. CDR1 SNHLY and CDR2 FYNNEI come from the germline V gene. V dropped 6 bases and J dropped 3; count of bases not matched to a gene: 1. This CDR3 contains 15 residues. The CDR3 protein is CASRGTSGSYNEQFF. The CDR3 DNA is TGTGCCAGCAGAGGGACTAGCGGGAGCTACAATGAGCAGTTCTTC.

The V gene is TRBV7-6, the J gene TRBJ2-1; 8 bases match TRBD2. The germline CDR1 and CDR2 sequences are SGHVS and FNYEAQ. Trimming cost V 5 bases and J 5 bases; bases outside gene matches: 14. There are 17 residues in the CDR3. The CDR3 nucleotides read TGTGCCAGCAGCCCCCTGACCCCGAGGACTAGCAACAATGAGCAGTTCTTC. Encoded protein: CASSPLTPRTSNNEQFF.

The chain carries TRBV5-1 and TRBJ2-7; D is undetermined. Germline CDR1 and CDR2: SGHRS and YFSETQ. Trimming left V 0 bases short and J 5 bases short, with 9 bases between. The CDR3 covers 13 residues. CDR3 coding DNA: TGCGCCAGCAGCTTGGGCCCGGGTAACGAGCAGTACTTC. The encoded protein is CASSLGPGNEQYF.

CDR3 residues: CASSPGVSYNEQFF. In DNA form, the CDR3 reads TGCGCCAGCAGCCCGGGGGTTTCCTACAATGAGCAGTTCTTC. The genes are TRBV4-3 and TRBJ2-1; the D gene is possibly TRBD2 (6 bases). The CDR3 loop spans 14 amino acids. The germline V and J ends were trimmed by 4 bases and 1 base, with 8 bases remaining between them. Germline-derived CDR1 and CDR2 are LGHNA and YSLEER.

CDR3: CASSPPGFQGYTF. The DNA for the CDR3 is TGTGCCAGCAGCCCGCCAGGGTTTCAAGGCTACACCTTC. The genes are TRBV7-2 and TRBJ1-2, with D maybe TRBD1 (5 bases). The CDR3 runs 13 residues. V was shortened by 5 bases and J by 8 bases, with 15 bases between the two germline ends. CDR1 and CDR2 from the germline V gene are SGHTA and FQGNSA.

The V gene is TRBV27, the J gene TRBJ2-1; D remains unclear. Trimming shortened V by 5 bases and J by 6 bases, and 8 bases separated the two germline ends. The CDR3 is 12 residues long. CDR1 and CDR2 (germline): MNHEY, SMNVEV (reference sequence). The CDR3 here is CASSPVLNEQFF. CDR3 nucleotide sequence: TGTGCCAGCAGTCCGGTTCTCAATGAGCAGTTCTTC.

In DNA form, the CDR3 reads TGTGCCAGTAGTAGGCTAGTCACAGATACGCAGTATTTT. Protein product: CASSRLVTDTQYF. The chain recombines TRBV19 with TRBJ2-3; no firm D call. This CDR3 comprises 13 residues. Germline V gene lookup returns CDR1 LNHDA and CDR2 SQIVND (reference sequence). The ends were cut back, 4 bases at V and 2 bases at J, with 7 bases in the middle.

The rearrangement links TRBV2 to TRBJ2-7; 8 bases are a match to TRBD1. CDR1 and CDR2 from the germline V gene are SNHLY and FYNNEI. The J segment lost 0 bases and the V segment lost 7 bases, leaving 8 bases of the junction unmatched. This CDR3 is 15 amino acids long. The CDR3 region is CASTPDRGYSYEQYF. The CDR3 nucleotides read TGTGCCAGCACCCCCGACAGGGGCTACTCCTACGAGCAGTACTTC.